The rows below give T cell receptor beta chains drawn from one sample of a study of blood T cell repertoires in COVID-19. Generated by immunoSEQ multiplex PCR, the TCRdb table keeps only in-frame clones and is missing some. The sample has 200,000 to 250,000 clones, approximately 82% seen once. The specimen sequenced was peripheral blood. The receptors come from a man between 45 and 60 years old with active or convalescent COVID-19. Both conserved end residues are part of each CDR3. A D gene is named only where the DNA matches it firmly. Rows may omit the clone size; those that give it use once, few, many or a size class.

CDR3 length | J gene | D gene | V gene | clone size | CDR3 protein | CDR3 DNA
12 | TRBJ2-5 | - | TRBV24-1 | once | CATSDPGETQYF | TGTGCCACCAGTGACCCGGGGGAGACCCAGTACTTC
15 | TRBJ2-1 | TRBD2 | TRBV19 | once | CASSRGRGSYNEQFF | TGTGCCAGTAGTAGAGGGAGGGGCTCCTACAATGAGCAGTTCTTC
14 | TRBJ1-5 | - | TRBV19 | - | CASSTGGAWQPQHF | TGTGCCAGTAGTACGGGGGGCGCATGGCAGCCCCAGCATTTT
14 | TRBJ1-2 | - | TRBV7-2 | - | CASSPGGIPIGYTF | TGTGCCAGCAGCCCCGGGGGGATCCCAATCGGCTACACCTTC
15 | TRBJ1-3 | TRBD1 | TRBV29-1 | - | CSVHRQGVKGNTIYF | TGCAGCGTGCACCGACAGGGGGTGAAGGGAAACACCATATATTTT
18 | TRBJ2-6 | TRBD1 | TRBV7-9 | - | CASSLVGTGISGANVLTF | TGTGCCAGCAGCTTAGTTGGGACAGGGATATCTGGGGCCAACGTCCTGACTTTC
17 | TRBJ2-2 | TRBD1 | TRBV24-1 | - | CATSDWGQGDGTGELFF | TGTGCCACCAGTGATTGGGGACAGGGCGATGGGACCGGGGAGCTGTTTTTT
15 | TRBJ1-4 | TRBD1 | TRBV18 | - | CASSPEGAHREKLFF | TGTGCCAGCTCACCGGAGGGGGCGCATCGGGAAAAACTGTTTTTT
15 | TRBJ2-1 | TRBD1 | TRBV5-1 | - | CASSLGGTVYNEQFF | TGCGCCAGCAGCTTGGGTGGGACAGTTTACAATGAGCAGTTCTTC
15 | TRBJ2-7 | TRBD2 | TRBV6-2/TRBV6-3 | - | CASSYSSGSSYEQYF | TGTGCCAGCAGTTACTCTAGCGGGAGTTCTTACGAGCAGTACTTC
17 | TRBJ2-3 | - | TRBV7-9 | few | CASSLGVGGQATDTQYF | TGTGCCAGCAGCTTAGGCGTAGGAGGGCAGGCCACAGATACGCAGTATTTT
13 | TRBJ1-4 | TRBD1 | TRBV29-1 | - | CSVPTGGNEKLFF | TGCAGCGTTCCGACAGGGGGAAATGAAAAACTGTTTTTT
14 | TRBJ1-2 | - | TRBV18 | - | CASSPPVISGGYTF | TGTGCCAGCTCACCACCAGTAATCTCGGGAGGCTACACCTTC
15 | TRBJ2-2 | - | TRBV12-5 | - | CASGLVLGGTGELFF | TGTGCTAGTGGTTTGGTACTAGGGGGCACCGGGGAGCTGTTTTTT
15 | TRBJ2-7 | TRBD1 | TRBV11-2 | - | CASSSRDRGIYEQYF | TGTGCCAGCAGCAGCCGGGACAGGGGGATCTACGAGCAGTACTTC
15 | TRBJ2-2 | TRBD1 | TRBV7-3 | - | CASSLIRGQAGELFF | TGTGCCAGCAGCTTAATCAGGGGGCAGGCCGGGGAGCTGTTTTTT
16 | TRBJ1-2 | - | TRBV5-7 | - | CASSSTAPEVSYGYTF | TGTGCCAGCAGCTCAACGGCGCCGGAGGTATCCTATGGCTACACCTTC
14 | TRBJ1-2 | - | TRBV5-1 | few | CASSLTGTNYGYTF | TGCGCCAGCAGCTTGACAGGCACTAACTATGGCTACACCTTC
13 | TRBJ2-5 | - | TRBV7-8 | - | CASSLVEGVTQYF | TGTGCCAGCAGCTTAGTGGAAGGGGTGACCCAGTACTTC
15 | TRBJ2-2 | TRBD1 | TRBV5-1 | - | CASSRQGTNTGELFF | TGCGCCAGTTCACGACAGGGGACCAACACCGGGGAGCTGTTTTTT
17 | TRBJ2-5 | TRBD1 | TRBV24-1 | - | CATSDGGTGLIWKTQYF | TGTGCCACCAGTGATGGGGGGACAGGGCTCATTTGGAAGACCCAGTACTTC
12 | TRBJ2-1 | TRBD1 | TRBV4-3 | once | CASSDRANEQFF | TGCGCCAGCAGCGACAGGGCGAATGAGCAGTTCTTC
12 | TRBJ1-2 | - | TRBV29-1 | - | CSVESSRRSGTF | TGCAGCGTTGAATCCAGTCGCAGGTCGGGGACCTTC
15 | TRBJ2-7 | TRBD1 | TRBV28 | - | CASSLVRTGGYEQYF | TGTGCCAGCAGTTTAGTCCGGACAGGGGGCTACGAGCAGTACTTC
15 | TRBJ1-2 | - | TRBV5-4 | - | CASSPQTGVDYGYTF | TGTGCCAGCAGCCCCCAGACAGGAGTTGACTATGGCTACACCTTC
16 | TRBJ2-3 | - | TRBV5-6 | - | CASSSLPDTSTDTQYF | TGTGCCAGCAGCTCCCTCCCGGACACAAGCACAGATACGCAGTATTTT
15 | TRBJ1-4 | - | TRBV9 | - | CASSVGNRVEEKLFF | TGTGCCAGCAGCGTAGGGAACAGGGTCGAAGAAAAACTGTTTTTT
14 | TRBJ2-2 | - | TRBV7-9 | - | CASSLEASPGELFF | TGTGCCAGCAGCTTAGAGGCTAGCCCCGGGGAGCTGTTTTTT